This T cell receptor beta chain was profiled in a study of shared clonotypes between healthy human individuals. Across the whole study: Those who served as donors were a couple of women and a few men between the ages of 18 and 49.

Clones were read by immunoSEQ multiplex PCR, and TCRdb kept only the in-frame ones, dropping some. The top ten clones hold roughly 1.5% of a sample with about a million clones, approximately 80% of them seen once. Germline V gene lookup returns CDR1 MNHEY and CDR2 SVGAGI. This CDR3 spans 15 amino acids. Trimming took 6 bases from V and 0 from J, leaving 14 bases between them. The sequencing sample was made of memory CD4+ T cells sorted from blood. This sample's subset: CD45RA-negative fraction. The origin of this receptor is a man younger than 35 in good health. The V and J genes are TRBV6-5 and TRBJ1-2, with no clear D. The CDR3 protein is CASRQVSSANYGYTF. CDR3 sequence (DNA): TGTGCCAGCAGACAAGTCTCTTCAGCTAACTATGGCTACACCTTC.